The clone carrying this T cell receptor beta chain was seen repeatedly, ten times or more. What it binds is unknown. The data originate from a study of T cells in Graves' hyperthyroidism and ophthalmopathy. Whole-study context: Peripheral blood was acquired at first diagnosis, ahead of any therapy whatsoever.

Findings and caveats of the study: A median around 6.4 months before onset, the model predicted ophthalmopathy.

Amplified TCR beta CDR3 regions derived from RNA transcripts. First-round RT-PCR targeting the TCR CDR3 was performed with the HTBI primer set. Each CDR3 protein gets one entry after TCRdb re-called the multiplex PCR reads with MiXCR. The repertoire holds 150,000 or so distinct CDR3 sequences, with approximately 20% as singletons. Predating any ophthalmopathy symptoms, the blood sample was taken at first hyperthyroidism diagnosis. The sequence was obtained from a woman in her fifties or sixties with Graves' hyperthyroidism that later progressed to Graves' ophthalmopathy. Sequencing was performed on blood.

The CDR3 DNA follows: TGTGCCAGCAGACGAGGGACAGGGGGCGCTGAGAACTATGGCTACACCTTC. It is translated as CASRRGTGGAENYGYTF. V is TRBV6-1 and J is TRBJ1-2; 12 nucleotides align to TRBD1. The CDR3 is made up of 17 amino acids. CDR1 and CDR2 (germline): MNHNS, SASEGT. V lost 6 bases, J lost 2 bases, and 10 bases stayed unmatched.